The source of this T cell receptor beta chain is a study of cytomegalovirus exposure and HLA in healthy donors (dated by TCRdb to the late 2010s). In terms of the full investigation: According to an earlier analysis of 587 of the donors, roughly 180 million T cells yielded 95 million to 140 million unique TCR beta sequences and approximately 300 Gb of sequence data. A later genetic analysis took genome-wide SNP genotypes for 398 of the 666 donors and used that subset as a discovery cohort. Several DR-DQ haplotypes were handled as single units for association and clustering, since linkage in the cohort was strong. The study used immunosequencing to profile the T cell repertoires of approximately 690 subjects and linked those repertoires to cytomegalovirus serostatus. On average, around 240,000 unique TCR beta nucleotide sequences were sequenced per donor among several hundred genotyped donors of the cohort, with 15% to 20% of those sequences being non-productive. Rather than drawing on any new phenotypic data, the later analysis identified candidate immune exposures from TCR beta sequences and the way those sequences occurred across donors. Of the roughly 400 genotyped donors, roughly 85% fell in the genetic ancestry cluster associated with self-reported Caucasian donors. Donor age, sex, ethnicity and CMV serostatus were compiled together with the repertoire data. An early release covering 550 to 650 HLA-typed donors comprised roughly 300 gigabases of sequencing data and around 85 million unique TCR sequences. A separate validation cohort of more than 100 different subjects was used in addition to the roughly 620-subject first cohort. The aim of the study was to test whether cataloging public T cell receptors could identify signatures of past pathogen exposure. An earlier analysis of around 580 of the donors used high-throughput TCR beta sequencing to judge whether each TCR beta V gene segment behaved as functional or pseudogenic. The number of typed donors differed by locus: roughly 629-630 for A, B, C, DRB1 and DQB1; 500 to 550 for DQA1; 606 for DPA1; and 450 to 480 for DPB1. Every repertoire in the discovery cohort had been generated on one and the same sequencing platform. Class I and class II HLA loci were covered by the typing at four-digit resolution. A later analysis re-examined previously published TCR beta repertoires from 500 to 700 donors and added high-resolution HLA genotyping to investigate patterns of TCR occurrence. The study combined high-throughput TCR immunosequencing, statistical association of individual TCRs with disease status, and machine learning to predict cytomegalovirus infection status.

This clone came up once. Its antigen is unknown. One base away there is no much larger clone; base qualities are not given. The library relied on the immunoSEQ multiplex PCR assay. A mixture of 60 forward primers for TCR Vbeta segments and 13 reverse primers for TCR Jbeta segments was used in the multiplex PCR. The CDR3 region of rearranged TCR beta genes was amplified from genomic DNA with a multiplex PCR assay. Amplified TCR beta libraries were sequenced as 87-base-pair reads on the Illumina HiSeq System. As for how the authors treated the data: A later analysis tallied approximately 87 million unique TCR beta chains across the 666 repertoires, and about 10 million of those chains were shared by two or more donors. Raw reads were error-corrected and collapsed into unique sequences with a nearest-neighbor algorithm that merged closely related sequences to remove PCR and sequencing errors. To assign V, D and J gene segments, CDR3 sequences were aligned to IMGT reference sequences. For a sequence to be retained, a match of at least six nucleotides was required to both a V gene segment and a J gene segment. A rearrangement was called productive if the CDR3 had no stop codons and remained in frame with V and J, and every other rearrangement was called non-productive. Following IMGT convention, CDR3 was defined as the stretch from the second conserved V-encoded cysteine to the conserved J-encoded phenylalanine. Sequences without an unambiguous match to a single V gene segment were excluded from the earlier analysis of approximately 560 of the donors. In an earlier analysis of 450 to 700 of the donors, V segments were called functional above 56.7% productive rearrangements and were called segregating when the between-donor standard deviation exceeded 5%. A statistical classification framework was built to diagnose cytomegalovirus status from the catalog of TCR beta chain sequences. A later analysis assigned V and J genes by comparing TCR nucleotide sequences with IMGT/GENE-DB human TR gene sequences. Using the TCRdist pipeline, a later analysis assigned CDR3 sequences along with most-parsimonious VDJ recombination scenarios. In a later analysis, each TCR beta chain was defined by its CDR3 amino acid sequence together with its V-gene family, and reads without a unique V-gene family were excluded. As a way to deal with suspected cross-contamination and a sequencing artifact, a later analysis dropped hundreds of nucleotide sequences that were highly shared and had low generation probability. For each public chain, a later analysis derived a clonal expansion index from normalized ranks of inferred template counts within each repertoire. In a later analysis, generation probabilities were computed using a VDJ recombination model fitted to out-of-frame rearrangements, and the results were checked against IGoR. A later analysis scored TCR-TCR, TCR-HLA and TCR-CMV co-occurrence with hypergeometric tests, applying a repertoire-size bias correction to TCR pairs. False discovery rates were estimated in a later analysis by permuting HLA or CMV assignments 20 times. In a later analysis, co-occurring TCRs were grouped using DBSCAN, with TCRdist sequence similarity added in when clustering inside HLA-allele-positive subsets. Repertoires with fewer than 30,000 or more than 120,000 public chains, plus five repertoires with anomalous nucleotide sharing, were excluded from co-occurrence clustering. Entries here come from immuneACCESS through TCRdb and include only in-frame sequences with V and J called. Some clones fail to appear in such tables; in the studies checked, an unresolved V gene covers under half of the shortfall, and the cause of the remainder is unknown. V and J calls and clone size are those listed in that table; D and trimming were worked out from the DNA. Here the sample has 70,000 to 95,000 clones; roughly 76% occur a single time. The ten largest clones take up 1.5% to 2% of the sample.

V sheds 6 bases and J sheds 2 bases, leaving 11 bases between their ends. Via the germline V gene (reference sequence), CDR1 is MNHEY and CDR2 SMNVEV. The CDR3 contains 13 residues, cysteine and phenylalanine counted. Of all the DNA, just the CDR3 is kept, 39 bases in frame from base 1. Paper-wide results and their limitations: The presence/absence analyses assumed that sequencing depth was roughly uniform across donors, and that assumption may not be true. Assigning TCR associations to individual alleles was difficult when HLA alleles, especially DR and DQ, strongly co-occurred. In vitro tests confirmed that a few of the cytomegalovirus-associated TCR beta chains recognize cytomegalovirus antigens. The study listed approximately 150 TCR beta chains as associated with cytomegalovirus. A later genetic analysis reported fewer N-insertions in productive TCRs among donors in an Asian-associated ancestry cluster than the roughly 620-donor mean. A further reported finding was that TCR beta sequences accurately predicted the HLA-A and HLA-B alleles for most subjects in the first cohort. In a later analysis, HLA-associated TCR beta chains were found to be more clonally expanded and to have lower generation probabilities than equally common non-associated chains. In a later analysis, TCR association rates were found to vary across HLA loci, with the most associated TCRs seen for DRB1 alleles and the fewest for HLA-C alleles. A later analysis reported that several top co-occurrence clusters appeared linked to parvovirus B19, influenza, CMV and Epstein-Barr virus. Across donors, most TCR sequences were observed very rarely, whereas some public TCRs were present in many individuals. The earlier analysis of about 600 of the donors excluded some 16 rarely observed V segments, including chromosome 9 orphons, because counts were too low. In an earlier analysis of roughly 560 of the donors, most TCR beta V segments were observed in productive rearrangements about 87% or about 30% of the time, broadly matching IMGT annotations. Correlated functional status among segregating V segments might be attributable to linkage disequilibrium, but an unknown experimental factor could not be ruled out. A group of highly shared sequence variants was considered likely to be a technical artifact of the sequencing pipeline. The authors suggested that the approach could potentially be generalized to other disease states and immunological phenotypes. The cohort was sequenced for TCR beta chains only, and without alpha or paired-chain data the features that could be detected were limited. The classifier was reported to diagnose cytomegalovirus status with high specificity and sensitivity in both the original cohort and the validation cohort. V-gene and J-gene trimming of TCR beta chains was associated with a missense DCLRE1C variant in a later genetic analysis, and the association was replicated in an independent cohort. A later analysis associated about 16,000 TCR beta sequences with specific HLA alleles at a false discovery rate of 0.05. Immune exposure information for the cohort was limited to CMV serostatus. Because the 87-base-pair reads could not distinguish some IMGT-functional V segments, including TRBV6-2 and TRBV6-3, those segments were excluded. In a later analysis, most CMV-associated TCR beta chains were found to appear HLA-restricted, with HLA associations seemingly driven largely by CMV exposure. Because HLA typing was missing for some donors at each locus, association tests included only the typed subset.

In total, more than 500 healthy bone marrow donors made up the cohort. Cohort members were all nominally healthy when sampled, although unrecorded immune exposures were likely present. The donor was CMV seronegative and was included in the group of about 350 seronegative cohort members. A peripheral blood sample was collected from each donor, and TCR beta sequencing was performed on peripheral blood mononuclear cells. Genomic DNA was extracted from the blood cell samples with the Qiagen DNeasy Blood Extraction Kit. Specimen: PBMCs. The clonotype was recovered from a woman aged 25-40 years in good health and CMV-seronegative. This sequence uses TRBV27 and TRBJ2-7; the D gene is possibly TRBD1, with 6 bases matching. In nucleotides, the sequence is TGTGCCAGCAGGCAAACAGGGACCTACGAGCAGTACTTC. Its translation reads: CASRQTGTYEQYF.